This entry describes one T cell receptor beta chain. This entry comes from a study of cytomegalovirus exposure and HLA in healthy donors. This CDR3 has 16 residues. The junction had 5 bases not matched to a gene; V was cut back by 5 bases and J by 3 bases. Germline CDR1 is SNHLY and CDR2 is FYNNEI. Use of 60 Vbeta and 13 Jbeta primers characterized the PCR. Sequencing was performed with immunoSEQ multiplex PCR; in TCRdb, only in-frame clones are kept and a portion is missing. The table records 200,000 to 250,000 clones, about 80% of them present only once. The source of this sequence is a woman aged 55-70 years in good health and CMV-seropositive. The rearrangement joins TRBV2 to TRBJ2-2; 11 bases match TRBD2. The material sequenced was PBMCs. The CDR3 reads CASSFRTSGYTGELFF. In DNA form, the CDR3 reads TGTGCCAGCAGTTTCAGGACTAGCGGGTACACCGGGGAGCTGTTTTTT.